This TCR beta chain was recorded in a study of T-cell memory formation after mild COVID-19. Study-wide background: The two donors had largely donor-specific TCR clusters. Study-wide points: Memory from before infection featured some responding clones, which suggests cross-reactive memory joined. The study found balanced CD4/CD8 in clones contracting day 15 to 85 and a CD4+ lean in later expanders.

Regarding this clonotype: Its antigen is as yet unknown.

UMIs and sample barcodes were carried by the TCR alpha and TCR beta cDNA libraries that 5'RACE produced using constant-segment primers. TCRdb called the 5' RACE reads again in MiXCR, with one record for every CDR3 protein. The table includes 250,000 to 350,000 distinct CDR3 sequences, 14% detected once. Trimming left V 3 bases short and J 5 bases short, with 14 bases between. The CDR3 contains 14 residues. The germline V gene has CDR1 DFQATT and CDR2 SNEGSKA (reference sequence). The sample consisted of PBMCs or a T cell subset sorted from them (not recorded which). The chain carries TRBV20-1 and TRBJ1-5; possibly TRBD1 for D (6 bases). This receptor was identified in a man between 18 and 35 years old who had mild COVID-19 (a few samples of this study predate the infection). Cell type and time point are not known. The CDR3 bases are TGCAGTGCTAGGATACAGGGAGAGGATCAGCCCCAGCATTTT. It yields the protein CSARIQGEDQPQHF.